Following are 4 T cell receptor beta chains from one sample sequenced in a study of blood T cell repertoires in COVID-19. Sequenced by immunoSEQ multiplex PCR; TCRdb stores in-frame clones only, minus some. The sample carries approximately 250,000 clones, roughly four fifths recorded once. Input material: PBMCs or T cells enriched from blood (not recorded which). The receptors were gathered from a man aged 35-49 years who had recovered from COVID-19.

The V and J genes are TRBV30 and TRBJ1-3, with a weak D call TRBD1 (5 bases). Germline values: CDR1 GTSNPN, CDR2 SVGIG (reference sequence). The length of the CDR3 is 15 residues. Trimming cost V 0 bases and J 4 bases, with 13 bases left between them. CDR3 nucleotides: TGTGCCTGGAGTGTACCCGGAGGGGTCGGAAACACCATATATTTT. Protein product: CAWSVPGGVGNTIYF.

The count of this clone is one. The chain is built from TRBV6-5 and TRBJ2-7, with TRBD1 matching 9 bases. Trimming cost V 4 bases and J 3 bases; bases outside gene matches: 7. Germline V lookup: CDR1 MNHEY, CDR2 SVGAGI. The CDR3 consists of 15 residues. DNA for the CDR3: TGTGCCAGCAGTTTAACTTGGACAGGGGACTACGAGCAGTACTTC. Protein sequence: CASSLTWTGDYEQYF.

In DNA form, the CDR3 reads TGTGCCAGCAGCCCTGGACAGGGGGTTAGCTCTGGAAACACCATATATTTT. Translated: CASSPGQGVSSGNTIYF. The V and J genes are TRBV9 and TRBJ1-3; 10 bases fit TRBD1. Germline CDR1 reads SGDLS; CDR2 reads YYNGEE. Trimming took 4 bases from V and 0 from J; bases not matched to a gene: 7. The CDR3 is 17 amino acids. Full variable domain (missing parts from reference TRBV9 and TRBJ1-3): DSGVTQTPKHLITATGQRVTLRCSPRSGDLSVYWYQQSLDQGLQFLIQYYNGEERAKGNILERFSAQQFPDLHSELNLSSLELGDSALYFCASSPGQGVSSGNTIYFGEGSWLTVV.

This clone turned up a few times. The J gene is TRBJ2-6, the V gene TRBV5-8, with a tentative D call TRBD2 (6 bases). The germline V gene has CDR1 SGHTS and CDR2 YDEGEE. V lost 2 bases, J lost 11 bases, and 17 bases lay in between. The CDR3 is made up of 15 amino acids. The CDR3 bases are TGTGCCAGCAGCTTCGGACGGAGGGTGGGCGACGTCCTGACTTTC. Its protein is CASSFGRRVGDVLTF.